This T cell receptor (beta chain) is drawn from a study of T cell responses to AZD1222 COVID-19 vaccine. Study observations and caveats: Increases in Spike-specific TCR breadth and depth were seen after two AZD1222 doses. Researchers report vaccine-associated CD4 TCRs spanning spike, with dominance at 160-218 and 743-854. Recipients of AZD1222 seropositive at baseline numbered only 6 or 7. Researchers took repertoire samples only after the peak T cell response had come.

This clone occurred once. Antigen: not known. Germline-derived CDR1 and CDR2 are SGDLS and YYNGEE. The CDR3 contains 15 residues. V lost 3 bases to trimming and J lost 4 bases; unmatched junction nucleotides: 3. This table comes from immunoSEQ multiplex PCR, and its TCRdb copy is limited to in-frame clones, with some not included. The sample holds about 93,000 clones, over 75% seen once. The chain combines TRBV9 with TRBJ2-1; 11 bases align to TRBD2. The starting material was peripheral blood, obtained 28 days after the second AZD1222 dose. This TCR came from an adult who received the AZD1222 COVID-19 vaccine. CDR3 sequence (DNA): TGTGCCAGCAGCGCGGGACTAGCGGATTACAATGAGCAGTTCTTC. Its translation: CASSAGLADYNEQFF.